This TCR beta chain is from a study of regulatory T cells in long-lasting Graves disease (dated by TCRdb to the early 2020s). With regard to the full study: Newly diagnosed Graves' disease patients had taken antithyroid drugs for less than 3 months. Peripheral blood TCR sequencing and RNA sequencing compared persistent Graves' disease patients with newly diagnosed Graves' disease patients. The study took place in China and was registered as a clinical trial. A total of around 33 samples were covered by TCR sequencing, comprising approximately 13 persistent and about 20 newly diagnosed Graves' disease patients.

The time point label corresponds to: newly diagnosed GD, antithyroid drugs for less than 3 months. For both TCR sequencing and RNA sequencing, RNA was extracted from PBMCs using TRIzol. The diagnosis of Graves' disease followed American Thyroid Association guidelines. Recruitment of patients was carried out at an endocrinology department in Xi'an, China. From each patient, around 8.3 milliliters of peripheral blood was collected into an EDTA anticoagulant tube. PBMCs were isolated by Ficoll Paque Plus density gradient separation without further T cell sorting. RNA quality was checked with an Agilent 2100 Bioanalyzer and agarose gel, and concentration with a NanoDrop 2000. This clonotype was found many times. Its antigen remains undetermined. No much larger clonotype is one base removed from it; base qualities were not supplied. Libraries were made using multiplex PCR. Sequencing instrument: Illumina HiSeq 4000. TCR beta libraries were built with iRepertoire HTBI primers and Arm-PCR amplification of CDR3 regions. Before sequencing, the PCR products went through gel purification. Per the authors' processing: Gene usage analysis of CDR3 amino acid clonotypes used the roughly 60 TRBV and approximately 13 TRBJ segments found across samples. COPE and FqMerger were used to merge the filtered high-quality paired reads into contigs. Contigs were aligned with BLAST to IMGT TRBV, TRBD and TRBJ reference genes, and CDR3 was defined per IMGT. Any clonotype with a frequency above 0.1% was classified as a highly expanded clone. Shannon entropy served as the measure of repertoire diversity, while the Gini coefficient captured V-J evenness. A clonotype found in more than one individual was treated as public. Clones were called with MiXCR by TCRdb after fastp trimmed the public reads at Q25, and only in-frame beta chains were retained. Each entry is one CDR3 protein sequence, shown with its most common DNA and genes. TCRdb's processing, not the authors', yielded these V and J calls. For this sample the table gives around 500,000 distinct CDR3 sequences, of which around an eighth were detected only once. The top ten clones comprise about 10% of the sample.

What the study reported, not specific to this receptor: Persistent patients shared more public clonotypes among themselves (more than 2,500) than newly diagnosed patients did (approximately 870). The authors noted that the small sample size was a limitation that may lower accuracy. Lower TCR Shannon entropy and fewer highly expanded clones were observed in persistent Graves' disease patients than in newly diagnosed patients, which suggested clonal expansion. Peripheral blood alone was examined, since thyroid tissue, which constituted the primary lesion, could not be accessed. Sequencing and analysis were limited to the TCR beta chain. Preferential use of TRBV28, TRBJ1-2 and TRBJ2-5 was observed in persistent disease, whereas TRBV20-1 and TRBJ2-1 were favored in newly diagnosed disease.

For CDR1 and CDR2, the germline V gene lists SGHTA and FQGNSA. V loses 5 bases, J loses 5 bases, and the germline ends lie 12 bases apart. Counted from cysteine to phenylalanine, this CDR3 has 13 amino acids. This entry keeps only the CDR3 DNA: 39 bases, framed from base 1. The same specimen was also included in a second study, on T cells in Graves' hyperthyroidism and ophthalmopathy. The other study reports the following: A patient counted as having stable Graves' hyperthyroidism if no progression to ophthalmopathy occurred over 18 months of follow-up. Hyperthyroidism patients were aged 18 to 65 years and newly diagnosed, with disease duration of less than 2 months. The study excluded patients with uncontrolled infections, other autoimmune diseases, pregnancy or lactation. Diagnoses were based on clinical symptoms, serum thyroxine and TRAb, thyroid ultrasound and orbital computed tomography. The TCR CDR3 was subjected to a first round of RT-PCR using the HTBI primer set and the Qiagen OneStep RT-PCR kit. Blood samples also contained most of the expanded thyroid clonotypes (frequency above 0.001), which suggests that blood repertoires may reflect thyroid immune responses. A 13 V-J signature model separated ophthalmopathy from stable hyperthyroidism, with approximately 87% sensitivity and roughly 81% specificity in cross-validation and 80%/75% in testing. In validation, progression to ophthalmopathy was predicted by the model with around 70% sensitivity and about 72% specificity, a median of about 6.4 months before onset. To identify TCR V-J signatures that set the groups apart, the researchers used a discovery cohort of about a hundred patients, made up of 40 to 45 with Graves' ophthalmopathy and 55 to 65 with stable Graves' hyperthyroidism. An independent validation cohort of under 20 hyperthyroidism patients and 17 patients who later progressed to ophthalmopathy tested prospective prediction of ophthalmopathy. The 100 discovery patients were randomly divided into training and test sets at a 7:3 ratio. In addition, the study compared T-cell repertoires in thyroid tissue and in blood from about 6 Graves' hyperthyroidism patients. After sampling, hyperthyroidism patients received methimazole starting at 30 mg daily, and ophthalmopathy patients received high-dose intravenous methylprednisolone. Libraries were constructed in a second round of multiplex PCR, after which size selection and purification were carried out. Paired-end sequencing of the libraries was performed with 100 bp reads on an Illumina HiSeq2000. SOAPnuke was used to process the raw data, removing reads that contained adapters or uncalled bases, had a mean Phred below 15, or lacked an exact match to the constant primer or identifier. COPE v1.2.5 was used to merge high-quality paired reads, and clonotypes were defined as unique nucleotide sequences. MiTCR v1.1 was used to align the clonotypes against IMGT TRBV, TRBD and TRBJ reference segments. The analysis was restricted to V-J combinations with a frequency above 0.0001, which together covered 99.2% of the repertoires. The TCS score was defined as the ratio of F50 (clonal expansion) to E x V (chaos), calculated using BLOSUM62-based TCRdist between CDR3 peptides within each V-J. Welch's t-statistics and random forest reduced roughly 540 V-J features to 10 to 15, which were used in a naive Bayes classifier (R e1071). No statistical method was used to set the sample size in advance, and investigators knew the group allocation. The paper describes TCR Vbeta CDR3 sequencing of roughly 130 peripheral blood samples, made up of 43 ophthalmopathy patients, around 78 hyperthyroidism patients and some 17 progressor patients.

Here the chain combines TRBV7-2 and TRBJ1-2; possibly the D gene is TRBD1, per 5 matching bases. The sequencing used peripheral blood mononuclear cells (PBMCs), collected at new diagnosis, from a patient treated with antithyroid drugs. This receptor was identified in a man aged 25 to 45 with Graves disease. Donor details come from another sample of the same person, matched by shared clones. In nucleotides, the sequence is TGTGCCAGCAGCCTAGGAGGGGTGTATGGCTACACCTTC. Translated, it gives CASSLGGVYGYTF. Outside the CDR3, residues come from the reference TRBV7-2 and TRBJ1-2 proteins, so the full variable domain is: GAGVSQSPSNKVTEKGKDVELRCDPISGHTALYWYRQSLGQGLEFLIYFQGNSAPDKSGLPSDRFSAERTGGSVSTLTIQRTQQEDSAVYLCASSLGGVYGYTFGSGTRLTVV.